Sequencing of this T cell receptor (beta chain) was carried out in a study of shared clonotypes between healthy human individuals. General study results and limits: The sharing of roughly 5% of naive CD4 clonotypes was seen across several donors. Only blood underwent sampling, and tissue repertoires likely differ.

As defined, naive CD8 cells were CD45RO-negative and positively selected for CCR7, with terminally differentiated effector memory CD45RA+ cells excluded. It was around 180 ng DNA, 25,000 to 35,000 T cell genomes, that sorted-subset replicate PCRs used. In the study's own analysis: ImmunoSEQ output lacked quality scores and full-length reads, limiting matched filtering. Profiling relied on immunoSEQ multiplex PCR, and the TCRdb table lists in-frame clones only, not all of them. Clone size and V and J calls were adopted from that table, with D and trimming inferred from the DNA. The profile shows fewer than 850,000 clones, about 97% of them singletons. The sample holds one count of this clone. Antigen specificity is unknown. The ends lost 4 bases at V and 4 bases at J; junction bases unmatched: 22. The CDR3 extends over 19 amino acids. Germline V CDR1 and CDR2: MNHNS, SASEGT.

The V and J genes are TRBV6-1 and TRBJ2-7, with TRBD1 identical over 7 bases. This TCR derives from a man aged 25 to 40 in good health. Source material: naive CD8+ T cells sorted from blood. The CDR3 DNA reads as TGTGCCAGCAGTGGAAGATCCCACGGGACAGCCGCCGATTGGTACGAGCAGTACTTC. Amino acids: CASSGRSHGTAADWYEQYF.